A single sample gave rise to the 19 T cell receptor beta chains below, sequenced in a study of blood T cell repertoires in COVID-19. Generated by immunoSEQ multiplex PCR, the TCRdb table keeps only in-frame clones and is missing some. Of about 59,000 clones detected, less than 90% appear once; the ten largest clones hold around 5.5%. Sequenced sample: peripheral blood. The receptor source for this set is a man older than 75 in a cohort sampled during active COVID-19.

V gene TRBV7-6 combines with J gene TRBJ2-2, with TRBD2 matching 10 bases. CDR3 length: 16 amino acids. The germline V gene has CDR1 SGHVS and CDR2 FNYEAQ. J lost 1 base, V lost 5 bases, and 4 bases had no gene match. In DNA, the CDR3 is TGTGCCAGCAGCACGCTAGCGGGAGAGAACACCGGGGAGCTGTTTTTT. Protein product: CASSTLAGENTGELFF.

Here the CDR3 DNA reads TGTGCCAGCAGCGCCGCGGGGAGAGGCAATCAGCCCCAGCATTTT. As protein: CASSAAGRGNQPQHF. The rearrangement uses TRBV7-2 and TRBJ1-5, with D hard to call. V was trimmed by 5 bases and J by 2 bases, leaving 13 bases between them. The CDR3 loop spans 15 amino acids. Per the germline V gene, CDR1 is SGHTA and CDR2 is FQGNSA.

The chain carries TRBV3-1 (or the pseudogene TRBV3-2) and TRBJ1-6; TRBD1 matches at 8 bases. The CDR3 is 16 amino acids. Trimming removed 3 bases from V and 3 bases from J; junction bases left unmatched: 4. CDR1 is LGHDT, CDR2 YNNKEL, per germline (reference sequence). Here the CDR3 reads CASSHQGAVYNSPLHF. For the CDR3, the DNA is TGTGCCAGCAGCCATCAGGGGGCTGTCTATAATTCACCCCTCCACTTT.

The rearrangement links TRBV5-6 to TRBJ1-2; possible D gene TRBD1, 5 bases. The CDR3 covers 15 residues. Germline values: CDR1 SGHDT, CDR2 YYEEEE. V lost 2 bases to trimming and J lost 2 bases, with 13 bases between them. The CDR3 loop is CASSFTGTPNYGYTF. CDR3 nucleotides: TGTGCCAGCAGCTTTACAGGAACCCCAAACTATGGCTACACCTTC.

The chain combines TRBV29-1 with TRBJ2-1; D uncertain. CDR3 length equals 12 residues. Deletions cut 3 bases from V and 6 bases from J, with 9 bases between. The germline V gene encodes CDR1 SQVTM and CDR2 ANQGSEA. CDR3 protein: CSVDRSGNEQFF. CDR3 coding DNA: TGCAGCGTTGATAGGAGTGGCAATGAGCAGTTCTTC.

This sequence joins TRBV6-5 and TRBJ1-6; TRBD1 aligns across 7 bases. The CDR3 has 15 residues. V trimming: 11 bases; J trimming: 7 bases; junction bases outside the gene matches: 14. CDR1 MNHEY and CDR2 SVGAGI come from the germline V gene. This CDR3 is CALTGTVKRNSPLHF. CDR3 DNA: TGTGCCTTAACCGGGACAGTCAAAAGGAATTCACCCCTCCACTTT.

This chain connects TRBV9 to TRBJ1-6; perhaps TRBD1 as D (5 bases). From germline, CDR1 is SGDLS and CDR2 YYNGEE. The CDR3 consists of 14 residues. V was clipped by 4 bases and J by 8 bases, with 13 bases between them. The CDR3 is CASSITGVDSPLHF. In nucleotides, the CDR3 is TGTGCCAGCAGCATCACGGGGGTGGATTCACCCCTCCACTTT.

V is TRBV6-1 and J is TRBJ2-1, with 7 bases identical to TRBD1. The V segment lost 3 bases and the J segment 0 bases; nucleotides outside the gene matches: 8. CDR3 length: 17 residues. Germline CDR1 reads MNHNS; CDR2 reads SASEGT. In nucleotides, the CDR3 is TGTGCCAGCAGTGACCGACAGGGCCCCAGCTCCTACAATGAGCAGTTCTTC. It specifies CASSDRQGPSSYNEQFF.

The chain has TRBV7-2 and TRBJ2-5, with 14 bases matching TRBD2. V was clipped by 5 bases and J by 5 bases; unmatched bases: 13. The CDR3 contains 18 residues. Germline V lookup: CDR1 SGHTA, CDR2 FQGNSA. CDR3: CASSPAAGLAGVRETQYF. CDR3 sequence (DNA): TGTGCCAGCAGCCCGGCGGCGGGACTAGCGGGGGTTAGGGAGACCCAGTACTTC.

The chain carries TRBV2 and TRBJ2-7; 9 bases match TRBD1. The CDR3 covers 13 residues. Germline V gene data show CDR1 as SNHLY and CDR2 as FYNNEI. Trimming removed 8 bases from V and 7 bases from J; junction bases left unmatched: 9. Here the CDR3 reads CASHRDRAGEQYF. Written as DNA, the CDR3 is TGTGCCAGCCACCGGGACAGGGCGGGAGAGCAGTACTTC.

The chain employs TRBV6-5 and TRBJ1-2; 8 bases map to TRBD1. After removal of 0 bases from V and 8 bases from J, the junction contained 2 bases not matched to a gene. Looked up from germline, CDR1 is MNHEY and CDR2 is SVGAGI. The CDR3 is 13 residues long. The CDR3 nucleotides are TGTGCCAGCAGTTACTCAGGACAGGGAGGCTACACCTTC. Protein sequence: CASSYSGQGGYTF.

The CDR3 region is CASSDLGRGPYGYTF. The CDR3 coding sequence is TGTGCCAGCAGTGACCTGGGCAGGGGGCCCTATGGCTACACCTTC. The V and J genes are TRBV7-2 and TRBJ1-2, with 8 bases fitting TRBD1. Germline V CDR1 and CDR2: SGHTA, FQGNSA. CDR3 length equals 15 residues. J lost 4 bases, V lost 6 bases, and 10 bases had no gene match.

The V gene is TRBV14, the J gene TRBJ1-1; D perhaps matches TRBD1 (6 bases). Germline CDR1 reads SGHDN; CDR2 reads FVKESK. CDR3 length equals 14 residues. V lost 4 bases and J 4 bases, leaving 13 bases between the germline ends. The CDR3 region is CASSRADRFTEAFF. CDR3 coding DNA: TGTGCCAGCAGCCGGGCTGACAGGTTCACTGAAGCTTTCTTT.

V is TRBV11-1 and J is TRBJ2-1; 7 bases agree with TRBD1. This CDR3 comprises 15 residues. CDR1 and CDR2 (germline): SGHAT, FQDESV (reference sequence). V shed 6 bases, J shed 4 bases, and the junction held 9 bases outside the gene matches. CDR3 in DNA: TGTGCCAGCAGATCACAGGGGAAGGGGTACAATGAGCAGTTCTTC. Encoded protein: CASRSQGKGYNEQFF.

This chain uses TRBV6-5 with TRBJ1-1, with D unresolved. V lost 8 bases and J 1 base, leaving 8 bases between the germline ends. The germline CDR1 and CDR2 sequences are MNHEY and SVGAGI. The CDR3 runs to 12 residues. CDR3 region: CASVEANTEAFF. The CDR3 DNA is TGTGCCAGCGTTGAGGCGAACACTGAAGCTTTCTTT.

The chain combines TRBV27 with TRBJ2-7; 9 positions agree with TRBD1. From germline, CDR1 is MNHEY and CDR2 SMNVEV (reference sequence). Trimming took 3 bases from V and 4 from J; bases not matched to a gene: 10. This CDR3 has 16 residues. CDR3 sequence: CASSFPDRGKRYEQYF. CDR3 nucleotides: TGTGCCAGCAGTTTCCCGGACAGGGGTAAACGATACGAGCAGTACTTC.

The chain is built from TRBV29-1 and TRBJ1-3; D is undetermined. The germline gives CDR1 SQVTM, CDR2 ANQGSEA. CDR3 size: 12 residues. The germline V and J ends were trimmed by 6 bases and 8 bases, with 14 bases remaining between them. The CDR3 DNA is TGCAGCGTAGCTAGCCAAGGTGACACCATATATTTT. It yields the protein CSVASQGDTIYF.

The rearrangement joins TRBV18 to TRBJ1-5, with D possibly being TRBD1 (5 bases). Germline assignment: CDR1 KGHSH and CDR2 LQKENI. Trimming left V 0 bases short and J 1 base short, with 7 bases between. The CDR3 has 15 amino acids. CDR3 nucleotides: TGTGCCAGCTCACCACCGGGGGGGAGCAATCAGCCCCAGCATTTT. This encodes CASSPPGGSNQPQHF.

The chain uses TRBV19 and TRBJ1-6; 7 nucleotides agree with TRBD1. Germline V gene lookup returns CDR1 LNHDA and CDR2 SQIVND (reference sequence). The J segment lost 9 bases and the V segment lost 9 bases, leaving 8 bases of the junction unmatched. This CDR3 has 13 residues. CDR3 sequence (DNA): TGTGCCAGCCGGGACAGAGAGATTTCACCCCTCCACTTT. Its protein product is CASRDREISPLHF. Drawing the rest from reference TRBV19 and TRBJ1-6, the complete variable domain is DGGITQSPKYLFRKEGQNVTLSCEQNLNHDAMYWYRQDPGQGLRLIYYSQIVNDFQKGDIAEGYSVSREKKESFPLTVTSAQKNPTAFYLCASRDREISPLHFGNGTRLTVT.